Below, 10 T cell receptor beta chains from the same sample are listed, as sequenced in a study of blood T cell repertoires in COVID-19. Repertoires were generated with immunoSEQ multiplex PCR, while TCRdb's copy carries only in-frame clones and drops some. The data show about 220,000 clones, around 84% seen once. Sequencing was done on a sample of peripheral blood. The receptor source for this set is a man aged 50 to 60 with active or convalescent COVID-19.

CDR3 in amino acids: CASSLGFEQFF. The DNA of the CDR3 is TGTGCCAGCAGCCTAGGATTTGAGCAGTTCTTC. This sequence joins TRBV12-3 or TRBV12-4 and TRBJ2-1; D is undetermined. Trimming took 6 bases from V and 9 from J, leaving 9 bases between them. The CDR3 loop spans 11 amino acids.

This clone is a singleton in its sample. This sequence joins TRBV1 and TRBJ2-1; the DNA was not compared with TRBD2, the D call given in the table. TRBV1 is reported as a pseudogene. There are 16 residues in the CDR3. The CDR3, as DNA: TGCACCAGCAGCCTAATTCTTAGCGTTCCCTACAATGAGCAGTTCTTC. Translation gives CTSSLILSVPYNEQFF.

This chain links TRBV28 with TRBJ1-1, with D possibly TRBD1 on 6 matching bases. CDR1 and CDR2 (germline): MDHEN, SYDVKM. The length of the CDR3 is 13 residues. Trimming stripped 4 bases from V and 2 bases from J, with 8 bases between. The CDR3 spells CASSYRDNTEAFF. CDR3 nucleotides: TGTGCCAGCAGTTACAGGGATAACACTGAAGCTTTCTTT.

The V call is TRBV7-9, the J call TRBJ2-1; TRBD2 matches 8 bases. The CDR3 totals 16 residues. Germline values: CDR1 SEHNR, CDR2 FQNEAQ (reference sequence). V was pared by 5 bases and J by 3 bases, with 9 bases of the junction left unmatched. The DNA of the CDR3 is TGTGCCAGCAGCCCCCGGGAGGGCAGCTTCTACAATGAGCAGTTCTTC. It codes for CASSPREGSFYNEQFF.

The CDR3 region is CASSAGGNTEAFF. The CDR3 nucleotides are TGTGCCAGCAGCGCAGGGGGAAACACTGAAGCTTTCTTT. The chain has TRBV28 and TRBJ1-1, with 7 bases fitting TRBD1. Germline lookup yields CDR1 MDHEN and CDR2 SYDVKM. With V trimmed by 6 bases and J by 2 bases, 3 bases remained unmatched. The CDR3 has 13 amino acids.

A few counts support this clone. The chain uses TRBV6-2 or TRBV6-3 and TRBJ1-6; D perhaps matches TRBD1 (5 bases). This CDR3 comprises 17 residues. The germline CDR1 and CDR2 sequences are MNHEY and SVGEGT. Trimming removed 6 bases at V and 6 bases at J, with 21 bases between. CDR3 bases: TGTGCCAGCAGCCCTCCCCTTGGGGGGGGTAGTAATTCACCCCTCCACTTT. Protein product: CASSPPLGGGSNSPLHF.

This chain connects TRBV21-1 to TRBJ1-1; the table's D call of TRBD1 was not tested on the DNA. TRBV21-1 is reported as a pseudogene. The CDR3 sequence is 15 residues long. CDR3 sequence: CARGQGGTGNTEAFF. The CDR3 DNA reads TGTGCCAGGGGACAGGGAGGTACAGGGAACACTGAAGCTTTCTTT.

This clone was seen a single time. The CDR3 DNA follows: TGTGCCAGCAGCCCGGGACAGGGGGCCAATGAGCAGTTCTTC. It encodes CASSPGQGANEQFF. J is TRBJ2-1 and V is TRBV7-3, with 12 positions matching TRBD1. CDR1 is SGHTA, CDR2 FQGTGA, per germline. Trimming removed 5 bases from V and 6 bases from J; junction bases left unmatched: 2. The CDR3 consists of 14 residues.

V is TRBV7-6 and J is TRBJ2-7; no clear D. Between the trimmed V and J ends, which lost 2 bases and 3 bases, there was a span of 11 bases. Per germline, CDR1 SGHVS and CDR2 FNYEAQ. The CDR3 loop spans 14 amino acids. The CDR3 nucleotides read TGTGCCAGCAGCTTAAGCAACTATTTCTACGAGCAGTACTTC. Its protein is CASSLSNYFYEQYF.

This clone was counted a single time. V and J are TRBV4-1 and TRBJ1-2, with 7 bases identical to TRBD1. Trimming at V came to 2 bases and at J to 5 bases, leaving 8 bases not matched to a gene. This CDR3 is built from 15 residues. The germline gives CDR1 MGHRA, CDR2 YSYEKL. This chain's CDR3 is CASSQTGTVRYGYTF. CDR3 sequence (DNA): TGCGCCAGCAGCCAAACCGGGACAGTAAGATATGGCTACACCTTC.